The clone carrying this TCR beta chain was observed a single time. The CDR3 is 15 residues long. The V gene end was trimmed by 6 bases and the J gene end by 1 base; junction bases not matched to a gene: 5. The germline CDR1 and CDR2 sequences are MNHEY and SVGAGI. TCRdb's table, derived via immunoSEQ multiplex PCR, lists solely in-frame clones and lacks some. The sample has about 50,000 clones, about 70% seen once. The source of the sample is a study of blood T cell repertoires in COVID-19. Sequenced material: peripheral blood. This clonotype was obtained from a man aged 50-59 years with active or convalescent COVID-19. The rearrangement uses TRBV6-5 and TRBJ2-3; 9 bases match TRBD1. Here the CDR3 reads CASRMDRGGTDTQYF. The CDR3 coding sequence is TGTGCCAGCAGAATGGACAGGGGCGGCACAGATACGCAGTATTTT.